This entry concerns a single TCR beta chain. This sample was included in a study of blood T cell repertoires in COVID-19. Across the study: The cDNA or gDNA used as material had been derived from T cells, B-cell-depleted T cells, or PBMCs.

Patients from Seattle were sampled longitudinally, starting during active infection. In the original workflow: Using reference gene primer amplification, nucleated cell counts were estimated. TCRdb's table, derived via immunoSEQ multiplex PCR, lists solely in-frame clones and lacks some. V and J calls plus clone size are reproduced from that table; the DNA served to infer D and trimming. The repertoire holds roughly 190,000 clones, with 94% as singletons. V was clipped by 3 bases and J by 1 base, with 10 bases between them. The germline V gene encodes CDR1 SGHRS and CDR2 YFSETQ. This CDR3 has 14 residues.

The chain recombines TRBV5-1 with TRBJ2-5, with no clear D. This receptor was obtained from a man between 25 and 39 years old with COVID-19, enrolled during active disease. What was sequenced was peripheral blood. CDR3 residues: CASSSRHLQETQYF. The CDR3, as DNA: TGCGCCAGCAGCTCCCGACATCTCCAAGAGACCCAGTACTTC.